A single sample is the source of the 18 T cell receptor beta chains below, sequenced in a study of blood T cell repertoires in COVID-19. TCRdb's table, derived via immunoSEQ multiplex PCR, lists solely in-frame clones and lacks some. Altogether around 280,000 clones are present, approximately 89% being singletons, with the ten largest covering roughly 11%. Sequencing input: peripheral blood. These receptors were obtained from a woman aged 25 to 45 with COVID-19, enrolled during active disease.

J is TRBJ1-6 and V is TRBV19, with D unclear. Germline V lookup: CDR1 LNHDA, CDR2 SQIVND (reference sequence). The CDR3 consists of 18 residues. V dropped 3 bases and J dropped 4 bases, with 19 bases sitting between them. CDR3: CASSIIQTIGLYNSPLHF. Here the CDR3 DNA reads TGTGCCAGTAGTATTATACAGACTATCGGCCTTTATAATTCACCCCTCCACTTT.

This chain connects TRBV9 to TRBJ2-2, with 8 bases lining up with TRBD1. The CDR3 contains 16 residues. Germline V lookup: CDR1 SGDLS, CDR2 YYNGEE. V shed 2 bases and J 0 bases; nucleotides not matched to a gene: 3. CDR3 loop: CASSVRTGTNTGELFF. In nucleotides, the CDR3 is TGTGCCAGCAGCGTCCGGACAGGGACGAACACCGGGGAGCTGTTTTTT.

This rearrangement joins TRBV27 to TRBJ2-2; 8 bases map to TRBD1. V dropped 6 bases and J dropped 7; count of bases not matched to a gene: 7. The CDR3 length is 14 residues. The germline V gene has CDR1 MNHEY and CDR2 SMNVEV (reference sequence). The CDR3 bases are TGTGCCAGCAGCCCCACAGGGGGGAGCGGGGAGCTGTTTTTT. Translating gives CASSPTGGSGELFF.

This clone was detected once. The rearrangement links TRBV5-5 to TRBJ1-1; D perhaps matches TRBD1 (5 bases). This CDR3 region has 15 residues. Between the trimmed V and J ends, which lost 4 bases and 2 bases, there was a span of 15 bases. Germline CDR1 and CDR2: SGHKS and YYEKEE (reference sequence). The CDR3 nucleotides read TGTGCCAGCAGCAGTATGACAGTAACTAACACTGAAGCTTTCTTT. Translated, it gives CASSSMTVTNTEAFF.

The rearrangement links TRBV5-1 to TRBJ2-2, with a possible D match to TRBD2 (5 bases). There are 12 residues in the CDR3. Germline V gene lookup returns CDR1 SGHRS and CDR2 YFSETQ. The V gene lost 5 bases and the J gene lost 8 bases, with 10 bases spanning the gap. Here the CDR3 DNA reads TGCGCCAGCAGTCTCCGGGGAGGGGAGCTGTTTTTT. Its translation is CASSLRGGELFF.

The rearrangement uses TRBV28 and TRBJ1-5, with 7 bases aligning to TRBD1. The CDR3 contains 17 residues. V was clipped by 3 bases and J by 4 bases; unmatched bases: 12. From germline, CDR1 is MDHEN and CDR2 SYDVKM. The CDR3 sequence: CASSFTGRGLTNQPQHF. The CDR3 nucleotides are TGTGCCAGCAGTTTTACCGGGAGGGGGCTAACTAATCAGCCCCAGCATTTT.

The chain has TRBV27 and TRBJ1-5; D not certain. The V end lost 5 bases, the J end lost 2 bases, and 7 bases lay between the germline ends. The length of the CDR3 is 13 residues. Germline values: CDR1 MNHEY, CDR2 SMNVEV (reference sequence). CDR3 sequence: CASSQMGNQPQHF. The CDR3 bases are TGTGCCAGCAGTCAGATGGGCAATCAGCCCCAGCATTTT.

This clone was observed once. This chain connects TRBV4-1 to TRBJ2-7; D is possibly TRBD1 (5 bases). Trimming pared 6 bases from V and 4 bases from J, leaving 13 bases between. The length of the CDR3 is 13 residues. Germline CDR1 and CDR2: MGHRA and YSYEKL. CDR3 nucleotide sequence: TGCGCCAGCAGGCCCACAGGCGCTTACGAGCAGTACTTC. As protein: CASRPTGAYEQYF.

The rearrangement links TRBV2 to TRBJ2-1; 7 bases map to TRBD2. The CDR3 runs to 12 residues. V was pared by 7 bases and J by 10 bases, with 7 bases of the junction left unmatched. Germline CDR1 and CDR2: SNHLY and FYNNEI. CDR3 nucleotides: TGTGCCAGCAATGGACTAGTCTGGGAGCAGTTCTTC. It encodes CASNGLVWEQFF.

The chain recombines TRBV5-1 with TRBJ1-2; tentatively, D is TRBD1 (5 bases). The CDR3 spans 15 residues. CDR1 is SGHRS, CDR2 YFSETQ, per germline. Trimming took 1 base from V and 4 from J, leaving 14 bases between them. CDR3 sequence: CASSLLGGEGYGYTF. The CDR3 nucleotides are TGCGCCAGCAGCTTGCTGGGAGGGGAGGGCTATGGCTACACCTTC.

The CDR3 nucleotides are TGTGCCAGCAGCCAAGGTGGAAGCGGAGAGACCCAGTACTTC. The encoded protein is CASSQGGSGETQYF. This chain connects TRBV3-1 (or the pseudogene TRBV3-2) to TRBJ2-5; maybe TRBD2 (5 bases). Deletions cut 1 base from V and 4 bases from J, with 10 bases between. CDR3 length equals 14 residues. CDR1 LGHDT and CDR2 YNNKEL come from the germline V gene (reference sequence).

The chain couples TRBV30 to TRBJ1-5; D not certain. The CDR3 loop spans 15 amino acids. Germline CDR1 GTSNPN, CDR2 SVGIG (reference sequence). Trimming cost V 0 bases and J 3 bases, with 12 bases left between them. CDR3 DNA: TGTGCCTGGAGTGTACCCCGGGGATACAATCAGCCCCAGCATTTT. This translates into CAWSVPRGYNQPQHF.

The CDR3 reads CASSETSGGYNEQFF. The CDR3 DNA reads as TGTGCCAGTAGTGAAACTAGCGGGGGTTACAATGAGCAGTTCTTC. V usage is TRBV19 and J usage is TRBJ2-1, with TRBD2 matching over 11 bases. The germline CDR1 and CDR2 sequences are LNHDA and SQIVND (reference sequence). V shed 5 bases, J shed 4 bases, and the junction held 4 bases outside the gene matches. The CDR3 has 15 residues.

The chain is built from TRBV7-9 and TRBJ1-5, with D perhaps matching TRBD1 (5 bases). V was cut by 2 bases and J by 6 bases, with 11 bases left in between. The CDR3 covers 14 residues. The germline CDR1 and CDR2 sequences are SEHNR and FQNEAQ (reference sequence). The CDR3 spells CASSLSGSSQPQHF. DNA of the CDR3: TGTGCCAGCAGCTTATCAGGGTCCAGTCAGCCCCAGCATTTT. Filled out from reference TRBV7-9 and TRBJ1-5, the complete variable domain reads DTGVSQNPRHKITKRGQNVTFRCDPISEHNRLYWYRQTLGQGPEFLTYFQNEAQLEKSRLLSDRFSAERPKGSFSTLEIQRTEQGDSAMYLCASSLSGSSQPQHFGDGTRLSIL.

This CDR3 reads CASTGWSSGNTIYF. CDR3 nucleotides: TGTGCCAGCACCGGCTGGAGCTCTGGAAACACCATATATTTT. This sequence joins TRBV28 and TRBJ1-3; D unclear. Trimming removed 7 bases at V and 0 bases at J, with 10 bases between. This CDR3 comprises 14 residues. CDR1 and CDR2 from the germline V gene are MDHEN and SYDVKM.

V is TRBV30 and J is TRBJ2-5; no clear D gene. CDR3 length equals 14 residues. Germline CDR1 reads GTSNPN; CDR2 reads SVGIG (reference sequence). Trimming shortened V by 4 bases and J by 0 bases, and 12 bases separated the two germline ends. CDR3 sequence reads: CAWTIQPYQETQYF. In DNA, the CDR3 is TGTGCCTGGACTATACAGCCGTACCAAGAGACCCAGTACTTC.

The V call is TRBV10-3, the J call TRBJ2-6; D is possibly TRBD2 (5 bases). V was trimmed by 8 bases and J by 2 bases, leaving 10 bases between them. The CDR3 sequence is 14 residues long. Germline V CDR1 and CDR2: ENHRY, SYGVKD. The CDR3 bases are TGTGCCATCGGACCCGGGGCTGGGGCCAACGTCCTGACTTTC. It is translated as CAIGPGAGANVLTF.

V and J are TRBV18 and TRBJ2-7; 7 bases fit TRBD1. The CDR3 consists of 15 residues. CDR1 and CDR2 (germline): KGHSH, LQKENI. V shed 4 bases and J 4 bases; nucleotides not matched to a gene: 10. This chain's CDR3 is CASSLTGTEIYEQYF. The DNA for the CDR3 is TGTGCCAGCTCACTAACCGGGACAGAGATTTACGAGCAGTACTTC.